The present TCR beta chain was sequenced within a study of T cells in Graves' hyperthyroidism and ophthalmopathy. V shed 1 base and J shed 6 bases, with 7 bases lying between them. The CDR3 is 13 residues long. CDR1 and CDR2 from the germline V gene are SEHNR and FQNEAQ (reference sequence). Amplification of TCR beta CDR3 regions used RNA as the template. The TCR CDR3 was amplified in a first-round RT-PCR using the HTBI primer set. In TCRdb, the multiplex PCR reads were re-called with MiXCR into one record per CDR3 protein. This sample has about 600,000 distinct CDR3 sequences, with about a sixth found just once.

Sequenced: blood. The chain has TRBV7-9 and TRBJ1-5; no clear D. The sequence was collected from a woman in her thirties or forties with Graves' ophthalmopathy. The CDR3 nucleotides are TGTGCCAGCAGCTTAGAAGCGGTTCAGCCCCAGCATTTT. Translating it yields CASSLEAVQPQHF.